The following is a TCR beta chain sequence with its context. CDR3 length: 15 residues. The junction had 6 bases not matched to a gene; V was cut back by 5 bases and J by 7 bases. The germline gives CDR1 SNHLY, CDR2 FYNNEI. Everyone who took part was roughly 18 to 89 years old, and they came from about 25 US areas. These data come from a study of blood T cell repertoires in COVID-19. Study information: In each case, the material was cDNA or gDNA derived from T cells, B-cell-depleted T cells, or PBMCs.

Profiled with immunoSEQ multiplex PCR; TCRdb holds only in-frame clones, not every one. The table lists 300,000 to 400,000 clones, 65% to 90% of them singletons. The receptor's source is a woman aged 40 to 55 with acute COVID-19. The chain has TRBV2 and TRBJ1-6; 9 bases fit TRBD1. Source material: PBMCs or T cells enriched from blood (not recorded which). The DNA of the CDR3 is TGTGCCAGCAGTATCCGGGACAGGGAAAATTCACCCCTCCACTTT. It codes for CASSIRDRENSPLHF.